This T cell receptor beta chain was recovered during a study of cytomegalovirus exposure and HLA in healthy donors. With respect to this clone: No antigen is known for it.

Study observations and caveats: Both high specificity and high sensitivity reportedly marked the classifier's diagnosis of cytomegalovirus status.

J was trimmed by 4 bases and V by 5 bases; bases with no gene match: 4. The CDR3 spans 15 residues. The germline V gene encodes CDR1 SGHTA and CDR2 FQGTGA. The table came from immunoSEQ multiplex PCR; TCRdb's copy has only in-frame clones and leaves some out. This table has approximately 140,000 clones, approximately 85% appearing once. This chain uses TRBV7-3 with TRBJ2-2; 10 positions match TRBD1. The source is a woman in her twenties or thirties in good health and CMV-seronegative. The sample taken for sequencing was PBMCs. CDR3 loop: CASSRGTGVTGELFF. In DNA, the CDR3 is TGTGCCAGCAGCCGGGGGACAGGGGTCACCGGGGAGCTGTTTTTT.